This TCR beta chain derives from a study of blood T cell repertoires in COVID-19. TCRdb keeps only in-frame clones here, not all; method: immunoSEQ multiplex PCR. The sample records fewer than 60,000 clones, around 90% being singletons. CDR1 is MGHDK, CDR2 SYGVNS, per germline. The CDR3 is made up of 13 amino acids. The ends were cut back, 1 base at V and 9 bases at J, with 7 bases in the middle. The sequence was obtained from a human donor in a cohort sampled during active COVID-19. Input material: peripheral blood. This chain links TRBV25-1 with TRBJ1-6; D call uncertain. CDR3 region: CASSELQRSPLHF. The CDR3 DNA reads TGTGCCAGCAGTGAATTACAACGTTCACCCCTCCACTTT.